This T cell receptor (beta chain) was documented in a study of blood T cell repertoires in COVID-19. Produced via immunoSEQ multiplex PCR; TCRdb's table is partial and in-frame only. Among 200,000 to 250,000 clones listed, 70% to 85% were seen once. V shed 2 bases and J shed 5 bases, with 8 bases lying between them. The V gene's germline CDR1 is SGHKS and CDR2 YYEKEE (reference sequence). This CDR3 contains 13 residues. The chain joins TRBV5-5 to TRBJ2-1, with D possibly TRBD1 on 5 matching bases. The sequence derives from a woman aged 60-75 years who had recovered from COVID-19. What was sequenced was PBMCs or T cells enriched from blood (not recorded which). The CDR3 DNA reads TGTGCCAGCAGCTTTATAGGGGACAATGAGCAGTTCTTC. Its translation: CASSFIGDNEQFF.